Following are 7 T cell receptor beta chains from one sample sequenced in a study of tumor-infiltrating lymphocytes in primary liver carcinoma. From around 0.5 ug total RNA, TCR beta cDNA was generated with a primer in the constant region. ARM-PCR was slightly modified, and three nested multiplex PCR rounds with it gave rise to the TCR beta libraries. Use of TRBV1-TRBV30 forward primers with a C-beta reverse primer characterized the first two PCR rounds, which lasted approximately 11 cycles each. TCRdb re-called the multiplex PCR reads with MiXCR, one entry per CDR3 protein. The sample lists 300,000 to 400,000 distinct CDR3 sequences; 55% to 65% were seen once. Germline DNA was also extracted, with blood RNA taken from unsorted whole blood. The sample was peripheral blood. Source of these receptors: a man aged 35-49 years with primary liver carcinoma and hepatitis B virus infection.

As to this clonotype: With a much larger clone just one base away, this may be a read error. This rearrangement joins TRBV14 to TRBJ2-5; weak D call: TRBD2 (6 bases). The CDR3 is made up of 12 amino acids. Germline values: CDR1 SGHDN, CDR2 FVKESK. The CDR3 DNA sequence: TGTGCCAGCAGCCGGCTCCGGGAGACCCCGTACTTC. Translation: CASSRLRETPYF.

On this clonotype: A much larger clone lies a single base off, so this may be a read error. The chain carries TRBV6-5 and TRBJ2-5, with 9 nucleotides matching TRBD2. V lost 0 bases to trimming and J lost 2 bases; unmatched junction nucleotides: 10. CDR3 length: 18 amino acids. Germline lookup yields CDR1 MNHEY and CDR2 SVGAGI. As DNA, the CDR3 is TGTGCCAGCAGTTACTCTACCGGGACTAGCAGGTCTCAAGAGACCCAGTACTTC. This sequence encodes CASSYSTGTSRSQETQYF.

This clonotype was detected once. This chain joins TRBV6-2 or TRBV6-3 and TRBJ2-7; D not resolved. CDR1 is MNHEY and CDR2 is SVGEGT in the germline V gene. The CDR3 is 14 amino acids. The germline V and J ends were trimmed by 0 bases and 4 bases, with 10 bases remaining between them. The CDR3 nucleotides are TGTGCCAGCAGTTACTCGGGGAACTTTTACGAGCAGTACTTC. Its translation: CASSYSGNFYEQYF.

The chain carries TRBV6-1 and TRBJ1-5; TRBD1 is a possible D gene (5 bases). V dropped 3 bases and J dropped 5 bases, with 11 bases sitting between them. The germline gives CDR1 MNHNS, CDR2 SASEGT. The CDR3 spans 14 residues. CDR3 sequence (DNA): TGTGCCAGCAGTGAGGGGGAGTCGGATCAGCCCCAGCATTTT. Translated: CASSEGESDQPQHF.

On this clonotype: One end of the junction fails to match germline, which may point to a read error. This chain uses TRBV28 with TRBJ2-5; D is possibly TRBD1 or TRBD2 (6 bases each). Germline values: CDR1 MDHEN, CDR2 SYDVKM. The CDR3 is made up of 15 amino acids. This CDR3 reads CASSTLGGPQEIQYF. In DNA form, the CDR3 reads TGTGCCAGCAGCACACTAGGGGGGCCCCAAGAGATCCAGTACTTC.

This clonotype is a singleton in its sample. This may arise from a read error, as a much more abundant clone is one base away. It is likely a read error, because the conserved phenylalanine at the end of the CDR3 is missing. V and J are TRBV10-2 and TRBJ2-7; D ambiguous. V was trimmed by 1 base and J by 4 bases, leaving 2 bases between them. Germline assignment: CDR1 WSHSY and CDR2 SAAADI. The CDR3 runs 11 residues. CDR3 in amino acids: CASSELYEQYS. DNA of the CDR3: TGCGCCAGCAGTGAGTTGTACGAGCAGTACTCC.

As for this clonotype: Because it lacks the conserved phenylalanine or tryptophan at the end, this CDR3 is likely a read error. V is TRBV5-1 and J is TRBJ2-2, with TRBD2 matching over 8 bases. The CDR3 spans 16 residues. Trimming at V came to 2 bases and at J to 6 bases, leaving 9 bases not matched to a gene. Germline values: CDR1 SGHRS, CDR2 YFSETQ. The CDR3 reads CASSLRGSGIAGELFL. CDR3 nucleotides: TGCGCCAGCAGCTTAAGGGGTAGCGGGATCGCCGGGGAGCTGTTTCTT.